This entry lists 29 T cell receptor beta chains sequenced from one sample in a study of radiotherapy plus CTLA-4 blockade in lung cancer. TCRdb's copy holds only in-frame clones and misses some; the assay was immunoSEQ multiplex PCR. The sample records about 110,000 clones, roughly 80% being singletons. This specimen consisted of peripheral blood, obtained from a patient treated with radiotherapy plus ipilimumab. Receptors originate from a human donor with non-small cell lung cancer that progressed on radiotherapy plus ipilimumab. Some clones in this sample may be carry-over from other donors' samples.

V and J are TRBV9 and TRBJ1-2, with a possible D match to TRBD1 (6 bases). The CDR3 is made up of 15 amino acids. The V and J ends lost 0 bases and 8 bases respectively, with 17 bases between them. CDR1 and CDR2 (germline): SGDLS, YYNGEE. As DNA, the CDR3 is TGTGCCAGCAGCGTAGTATCGGGGGGCGTTCGGGGCTACACCTTC. This encodes CASSVVSGGVRGYTF. Drawing the rest from reference TRBV9 and TRBJ1-2, the complete variable domain is DSGVTQTPKHLITATGQRVTLRCSPRSGDLSVYWYQQSLDQGLQFLIQYYNGEERAKGNILERFSAQQFPDLHSELNLSSLELGDSALYFCASSVVSGGVRGYTFGSGTRLTVV.

This clone was seen a few times. This chain joins TRBV7-8 and TRBJ1-3; no clear D gene. The CDR3 loop spans 14 amino acids. V was trimmed by 2 bases and J by 3 bases, leaving 8 bases between them. Germline CDR1 is SGHVS and CDR2 is FQNEAQ. The CDR3 sequence: CASSLWELGNTIYF. CDR3 nucleotide sequence: TGTGCCAGCAGCTTATGGGAGCTTGGAAACACCATATATTTT.

The V gene is TRBV7-9, the J gene TRBJ2-2, with 9 bases fitting TRBD1. This CDR3 is 15 amino acids long. Germline V gene lookup returns CDR1 SEHNR and CDR2 FQNEAQ (reference sequence). The junction had 2 bases not matched to a gene; V was cut back by 3 bases and J by 3 bases. As DNA, the CDR3 is TGTGCCAGCAGCTTTCGGGACAGGGACACCGGGGAGCTGTTTTTT. Its protein product is CASSFRDRDTGELFF.

As regards this clone: It is unclear where the CDR3 begins or ends on the DNA, so no DNA is shown, and the CDR3 is as TCRdb lists it. CDR3 sequence reads: CASSPLWRGTYEQYF. V usage is TRBV4-1 and J usage is TRBJ2-7; whether TRBD2, the table's D call, matches the DNA was not checked. Inclusive of both ends, the CDR3 amounts to 15 amino acids. The V gene's germline CDR1 is MGHRA and CDR2 YSYEKL.

V is TRBV29-1 and J is TRBJ2-7, with TRBD1 as a possible D gene (5 bases). Trimming took off 3 bases at V and 0 bases at J, with 9 bases between the two ends. Germline CDR1 reads SQVTM; CDR2 reads ANQGSEA. The CDR3 is made up of 13 amino acids. CDR3 sequence (DNA): TGCAGCGTTGAGGTCAGGGACTCCTACGAGCAGTACTTC. Encoded protein: CSVEVRDSYEQYF.

The chain uses TRBV13 and TRBJ2-7; TRBD2 matches at 9 bases. V gave up 5 bases and J gave up 3 bases; unmatched junction bases: 8. The germline CDR1 and CDR2 sequences are PRHDT and FYEKMQ (reference sequence). This CDR3 has 15 residues. In nucleotides, the CDR3 is TGTGCCAGCAGCCCTGAGCGGGGGGCCGGCTACGAGCAGTACTTC. It translates to CASSPERGAGYEQYF.

This chain connects TRBV2 to TRBJ2-1; D is undetermined. Trimming left V 8 bases short and J 7 bases short, with 18 bases between. The CDR3 totals 14 residues. Per the germline V gene, CDR1 is SNHLY and CDR2 is FYNNEI. This CDR3 is CASLGARTRNEQFF. Written as DNA, the CDR3 is TGTGCCAGCTTAGGAGCCAGAACTCGGAATGAGCAGTTCTTC.

The chain uses TRBV9 and TRBJ1-1; D is ambiguous. Trimming cost V 0 bases and J 6 bases, with 9 bases left between them. Germline assignment: CDR1 SGDLS and CDR2 YYNGEE. There are 13 residues in the CDR3. CDR3 nucleotides: TGTGCCAGCAGCGTAGGTCCCCCACCTGAAGCTTTCTTT. This sequence encodes CASSVGPPPEAFF.

Only one count was recorded for this clone. This chain connects TRBV9 to TRBJ2-1; 12 bases are shared with TRBD1. This CDR3 has 18 residues. Germline V gives CDR1 SGDLS, CDR2 YYNGEE. J gave up 7 bases and V 2 bases, and 13 bases lay outside the gene matches. CDR3 DNA: TGTGCCAGCAGCGTGGGACCCACACCGGGACAGGGGGCGAATGAGCAGTTCTTC. This encodes CASSVGPTPGQGANEQFF.

This clone showed up just once. The chain is built from TRBV28 and TRBJ1-6; D is uncertain. The CDR3 consists of 16 residues. V was cut by 4 bases and J by 6 bases, with 16 bases left in between. Germline CDR1 is MDHEN and CDR2 is SYDVKM. The CDR3 DNA reads TGTGCCAGCAGTTCAGGTCCCGCCGTCGGTAATTCACCCCTCCACTTT. Translation gives CASSSGPAVGNSPLHF.

This clone was seen a single time. The V gene is TRBV30, the J gene TRBJ2-7; a weak D match, TRBD1 (6 bases). This CDR3 is 11 amino acids long. V dropped 3 bases and J dropped 4 bases, with 7 bases sitting between them. Germline V gene data show CDR1 as GTSNPN and CDR2 as SVGIG (reference sequence). The DNA of the CDR3 is TGTGCCTGGAGCACAGGGTACGAGCAGTACTTC. This gives the protein CAWSTGYEQYF.

This chain uses TRBV6-5 with TRBJ1-5; D possibly corresponds to TRBD1 (6 bases). V shed 0 bases and J shed 7 bases, with 13 bases lying between them. This CDR3 has 15 residues. Germline lookup yields CDR1 MNHEY and CDR2 SVGAGI. CDR3 region: CASSYSWGARQPQHF. For the CDR3, the DNA is TGTGCCAGCAGTTACTCGTGGGGGGCTAGGCAGCCCCAGCATTTT.

The CDR3, as DNA: TGTGCCAGCAGCTTAGGTTTCGACATCTACACAGATACGCAGTATTTT. Translation: CASSLGFDIYTDTQYF. The chain has TRBV13 and TRBJ2-3, with D uncertain. The V end was cut by 0 bases, the J end by 2 bases, with 12 bases between. The CDR3 is 16 amino acids. In germline, CDR1 is PRHDT, CDR2 FYEKMQ (reference sequence).

The J gene is TRBJ1-1, the V gene TRBV18; D is perhaps TRBD1 (5 bases). Trimming shortened V by 5 bases and J by 1 base, and 14 bases separated the two germline ends. The germline V gene encodes CDR1 KGHSH and CDR2 LQKENI. This CDR3 is built from 15 residues. The CDR3 here is CASSSSGGRNTEAFF. The CDR3 bases are TGTGCCAGCTCATCGTCCGGGGGTAGGAACACTGAAGCTTTCTTT.

The chain joins TRBV18 to TRBJ2-5; the D gene is possibly TRBD1 (5 bases). The CDR3 is 15 residues long. The V gene lost 3 bases and the J gene lost 1 base, with 12 bases spanning the gap. Germline CDR1 is KGHSH and CDR2 is LQKENI. The CDR3 DNA is TGTGCCAGCTCACCTCCTGGACACCTCCAAGAGACCCAGTACTTC. Protein sequence: CASSPPGHLQETQYF.

The chain joins TRBV10-3 to TRBJ2-7, with TRBD2 identical over 8 bases. V was pared by 2 bases and J by 3 bases, with 18 bases of the junction left unmatched. The CDR3 loop spans 19 amino acids. Per germline, CDR1 ENHRY and CDR2 SYGVKD. The CDR3 DNA follows: TGTGCCATCAGTGAGGGTGTCTCCCAGGTATGGCGGGGGGACTACGAGCAGTACTTC. Translation: CAISEGVSQVWRGDYEQYF.

The V call is TRBV19, the J call TRBJ1-5; TRBD1 aligns across 7 bases. The germline V gene encodes CDR1 LNHDA and CDR2 SQIVND (reference sequence). V shed 7 bases and J 0 bases; nucleotides not matched to a gene: 9. The CDR3 runs 16 residues. The CDR3 DNA is TGTGCCAGTATACGGTCAGGGGGAAATAGCAATCAGCCCCAGCATTTT. Its translation is CASIRSGGNSNQPQHF. The full variable domain, with the rest looked up from reference TRBV19 and TRBJ1-5, is DGGITQSPKYLFRKEGQNVTLSCEQNLNHDAMYWYRQDPGQGLRLIYYSQIVNDFQKGDIAEGYSVSREKKESFPLTVTSAQKNPTAFYLCASIRSGGNSNQPQHFGDGTRLSIL.

The chain combines TRBV7-9 with TRBJ2-3; 7 positions match TRBD1. Trimming took 5 bases from V and 2 from J; bases not matched to a gene: 19. This CDR3 region has 19 residues. Germline loops: CDR1 SEHNR, CDR2 FQNEAQ (reference sequence). The CDR3 DNA follows: TGTGCCAGCAGCCCCACAGGGGTCCCCTCCGGCCCCAACACAGATACGCAGTATTTT. Translated, it gives CASSPTGVPSGPNTDTQYF.

This clone came up a few times. The chain joins TRBV13 to TRBJ2-5; D might be TRBD1 (6 bases). Germline V gene data show CDR1 as PRHDT and CDR2 as FYEKMQ (reference sequence). V shed 3 bases and J shed 3 bases, with 17 bases lying between them. There are 16 residues in the CDR3. The CDR3 DNA is TGTGCCAGCAGCTTTACACAGGACAGAGGGGAAGAGACCCAGTACTTC. It is translated as CASSFTQDRGEETQYF.

In this sample, this clone turned up once. V usage is TRBV27 and J usage is TRBJ1-1; 9 bases fit TRBD1. The CDR3 has 16 residues. V was pared by 5 bases and J by 4 bases, with 11 bases of the junction left unmatched. Germline V gene lookup returns CDR1 MNHEY and CDR2 SMNVEV (reference sequence). CDR3 nucleotide sequence: TGTGCCAGCAGTCGCCACACAGGGGGCTCGACCACTGAAGCTTTCTTT. It translates to CASSRHTGGSTTEAFF.

This clone has more than one count but fewer than ten. The chain couples TRBV6-5 to TRBJ1-5; the D is unclear. The CDR3 runs 12 residues. The germline gives CDR1 MNHEY, CDR2 SVGAGI. Trimming took off 2 bases at V and 7 bases at J, with 6 bases between the two ends. The CDR3 here is CASSYLGQPQHF. The CDR3 DNA follows: TGTGCCAGCAGTTACCTGGGGCAGCCCCAGCATTTT.

This sequence joins TRBV5-1 and TRBJ2-7; 7 bases fit TRBD1. The V and J ends lost 4 bases and 5 bases, in that order; junction bases with no gene match: 12. CDR1 SGHRS and CDR2 YFSETQ come from the germline V gene. The CDR3 is 15 residues long. Here the CDR3 DNA reads TGCGCCAGCAGCAATAACCGGGACAGTTCCAACGAGCAGTACTTC. Encoded protein: CASSNNRDSSNEQYF.

This clone was picked up one time. The CDR3 sequence: CASRGMNTEAFF. The CDR3 coding sequence is TGTGCCAGCCGGGGGATGAACACTGAAGCTTTCTTT. The chain links TRBV19 to TRBJ1-1; weak D call: TRBD1 (5 bases). The CDR3 sequence is 12 residues long. Trimming cost V 9 bases and J 0 bases, with 8 bases left between them. Per germline, CDR1 LNHDA and CDR2 SQIVND (reference sequence).

This chain joins TRBV4-1 and TRBJ2-4; either TRBD1 or TRBD2 may fit D (6 bases each). This CDR3 is built from 17 residues. The V end was cut by 4 bases, the J end by 1 base, with 17 bases between. Germline V lookup: CDR1 MGHRA, CDR2 YSYEKL. The CDR3 protein is CASSPPLRGLAKNIQYF. CDR3 bases: TGCGCCAGCAGCCCACCACTTCGGGGGCTGGCCAAAAACATTCAGTACTTC.

This clone was seen a few times. This chain uses TRBV23-1 with TRBJ1-1; the match to TRBD1 covers 8 bases. TRBV23-1 is known as an ORF, though its function is uncertain. Losses at the gene ends were 6 bases for V and 0 bases for J; bases not matched to a gene: 12. The CDR3 length is 17 residues. The CDR3 sequence is CASRPWTGLQMNTEAFF. The CDR3 region has the DNA TGCGCCAGCAGACCCTGGACAGGGCTTCAGATGAACACTGAAGCTTTCTTT.

This chain connects TRBV15 to TRBJ2-1; tentative D call: TRBD2 (5 bases). The V gene lost 2 bases and the J gene lost 8 bases, with 7 bases spanning the gap. Germline loops: CDR1 LNHNV, CDR2 YYDKDF (reference sequence). The CDR3 totals 12 residues. CDR3 DNA: TGTGCCACCAGCAGACCGAGGGATGAGCAGTTCTTC. Its protein product is CATSRPRDEQFF.

This rearrangement joins TRBV27 to TRBJ2-3; 11 positions match TRBD1. The CDR3 extends over 15 amino acids. The germline CDR1 and CDR2 sequences are MNHEY and SMNVEV (reference sequence). The V segment lost 3 bases and the J segment 4 bases; nucleotides outside the gene matches: 3. The CDR3 loop is CASSFRDRGADTQYF. The DNA of the CDR3 is TGTGCCAGCAGTTTCCGGGACAGGGGGGCAGATACGCAGTATTTT.

The chain carries TRBV5-1 and TRBJ1-2, with D uncertain. This CDR3 region has 12 residues. CDR1 is SGHRS and CDR2 is YFSETQ in the germline V gene. V was clipped by 2 bases and J by 6 bases, with 8 bases between them. CDR3 DNA sequence: TGCGCCAGCAGCTTTGGGAGGAATGGCTACACCTTC. Its protein product is CASSFGRNGYTF.

This chain joins TRBV4-3 and TRBJ2-7; tentatively, D is TRBD1 or TRBD2 (5 bases each). In germline, CDR1 is LGHNA, CDR2 YSLEER. Between the trimmed V and J ends, which lost 0 bases and 1 base, there was a span of 13 bases. The CDR3 covers 16 residues. CDR3 protein: CASSQDTGASSYEQYF. The CDR3 DNA reads as TGCGCCAGCAGCCAAGATACCGGGGCTTCATCCTACGAGCAGTACTTC.